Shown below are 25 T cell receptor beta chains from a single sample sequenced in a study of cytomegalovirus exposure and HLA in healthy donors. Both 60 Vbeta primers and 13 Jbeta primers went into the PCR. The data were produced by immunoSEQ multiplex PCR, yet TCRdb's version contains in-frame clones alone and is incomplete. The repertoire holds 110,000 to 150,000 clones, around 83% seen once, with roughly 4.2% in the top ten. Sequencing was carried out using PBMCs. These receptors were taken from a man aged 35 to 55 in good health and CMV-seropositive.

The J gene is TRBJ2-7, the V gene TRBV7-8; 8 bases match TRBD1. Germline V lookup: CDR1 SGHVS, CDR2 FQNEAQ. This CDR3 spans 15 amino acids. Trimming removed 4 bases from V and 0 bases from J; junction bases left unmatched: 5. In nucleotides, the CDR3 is TGTGCCAGCAGCTACCGGACAGGGATCTCCTACGAGCAGTACTTC. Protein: CASSYRTGISYEQYF.

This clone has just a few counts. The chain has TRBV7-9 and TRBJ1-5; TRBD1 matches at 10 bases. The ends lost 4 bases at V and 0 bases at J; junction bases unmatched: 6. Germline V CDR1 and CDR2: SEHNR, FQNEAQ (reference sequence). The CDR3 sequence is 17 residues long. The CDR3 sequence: CASSSDRDRGSNQPQHF. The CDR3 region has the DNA TGTGCCAGCAGCTCAGACCGGGACAGGGGTAGCAATCAGCCCCAGCATTTT.

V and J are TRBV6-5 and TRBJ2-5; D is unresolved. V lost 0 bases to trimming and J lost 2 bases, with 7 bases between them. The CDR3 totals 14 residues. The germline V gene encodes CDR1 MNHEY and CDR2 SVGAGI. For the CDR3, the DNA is TGTGCCAGCAGTTACTCTATGGCTCAAGAGACCCAGTACTTC. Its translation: CASSYSMAQETQYF.

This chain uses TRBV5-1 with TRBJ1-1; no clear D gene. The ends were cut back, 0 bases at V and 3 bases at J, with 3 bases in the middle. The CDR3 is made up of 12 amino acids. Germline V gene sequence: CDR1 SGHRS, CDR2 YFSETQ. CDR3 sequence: CASSLADTEAFF. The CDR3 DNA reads TGCGCCAGCAGCTTGGCGGACACTGAAGCTTTCTTT.

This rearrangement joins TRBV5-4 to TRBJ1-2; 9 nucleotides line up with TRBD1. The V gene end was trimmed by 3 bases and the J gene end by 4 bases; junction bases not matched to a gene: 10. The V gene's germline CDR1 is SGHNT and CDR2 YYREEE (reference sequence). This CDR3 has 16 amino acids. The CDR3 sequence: CASSWAGTGKPYGYTF. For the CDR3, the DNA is TGTGCCAGCAGCTGGGCGGGGACAGGGAAACCCTATGGCTACACCTTC.

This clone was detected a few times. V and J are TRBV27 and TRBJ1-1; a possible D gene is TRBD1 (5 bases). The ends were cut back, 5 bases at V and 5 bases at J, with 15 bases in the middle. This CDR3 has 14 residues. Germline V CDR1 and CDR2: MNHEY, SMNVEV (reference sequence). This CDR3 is CASSEWGGLTEAFF. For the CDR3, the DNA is TGTGCCAGCAGTGAGTGGGGGGGGTTGACTGAAGCTTTCTTT.

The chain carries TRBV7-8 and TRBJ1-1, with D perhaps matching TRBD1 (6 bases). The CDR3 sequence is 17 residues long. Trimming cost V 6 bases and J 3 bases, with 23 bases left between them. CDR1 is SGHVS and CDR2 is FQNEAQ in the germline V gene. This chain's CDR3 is CASSPRRGAKEYTEAFF. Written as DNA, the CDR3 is TGTGCCAGCAGTCCCCGACGGGGGGCTAAGGAGTACACTGAAGCTTTCTTT.

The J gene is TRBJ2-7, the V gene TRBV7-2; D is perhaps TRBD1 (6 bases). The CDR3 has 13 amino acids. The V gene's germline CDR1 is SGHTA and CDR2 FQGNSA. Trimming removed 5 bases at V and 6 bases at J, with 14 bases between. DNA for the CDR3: TGTGCCAGCAGCCGAGGGGGAAGGAGCGAGCAGTACTTC. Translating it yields CASSRGGRSEQYF.

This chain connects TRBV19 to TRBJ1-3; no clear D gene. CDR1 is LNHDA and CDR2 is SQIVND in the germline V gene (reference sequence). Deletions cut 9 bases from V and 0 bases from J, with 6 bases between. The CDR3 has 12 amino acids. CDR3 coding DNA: TGTGCCAGCGGTGGCTCTGGAAACACCATATATTTT. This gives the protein CASGGSGNTIYF. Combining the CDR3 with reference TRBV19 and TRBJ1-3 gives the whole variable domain DGGITQSPKYLFRKEGQNVTLSCEQNLNHDAMYWYRQDPGQGLRLIYYSQIVNDFQKGDIAEGYSVSREKKESFPLTVTSAQKNPTAFYLCASGGSGNTIYFGEGSWLTVV.

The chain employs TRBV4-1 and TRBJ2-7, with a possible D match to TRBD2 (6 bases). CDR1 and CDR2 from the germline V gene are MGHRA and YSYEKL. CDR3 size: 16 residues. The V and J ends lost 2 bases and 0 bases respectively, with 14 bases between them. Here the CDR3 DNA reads TGCGCCAGCAGCCAATATTACCCGGGAGCCTCCTACGAGCAGTACTTC. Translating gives CASSQYYPGASYEQYF.

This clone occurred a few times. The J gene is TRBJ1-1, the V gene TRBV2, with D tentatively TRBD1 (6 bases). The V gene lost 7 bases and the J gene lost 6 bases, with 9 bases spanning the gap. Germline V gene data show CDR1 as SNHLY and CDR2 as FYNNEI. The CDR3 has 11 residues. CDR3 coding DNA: TGTGCCAGCACCAGGGGTGCTGAAGCTTTCTTT. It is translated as CASTRGAEAFF.

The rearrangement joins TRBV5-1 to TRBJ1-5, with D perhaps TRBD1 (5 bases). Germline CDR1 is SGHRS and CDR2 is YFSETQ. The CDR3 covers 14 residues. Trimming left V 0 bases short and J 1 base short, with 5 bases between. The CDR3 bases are TGCGCCAGCAGCTTGGCAGGGAGCAATCAGCCCCAGCATTTT. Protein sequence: CASSLAGSNQPQHF.

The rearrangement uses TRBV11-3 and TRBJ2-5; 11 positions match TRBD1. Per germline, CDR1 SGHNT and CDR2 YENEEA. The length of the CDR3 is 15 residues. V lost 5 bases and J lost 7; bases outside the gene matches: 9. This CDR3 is CASSRGGQGDVTQYF. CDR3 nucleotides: TGTGCCAGCAGCAGAGGGGGACAGGGGGATGTGACCCAGTACTTC.

For the CDR3, the DNA is TGCGCCAGCGACATGGGAGCCACCTTAAACAATGAGCAGTTCTTC. Its protein product is CASDMGATLNNEQFF. The chain uses TRBV5-1 and TRBJ2-1, with a tentative D call TRBD2 (5 bases). V shed 7 bases and J shed 5 bases, with 19 bases lying between them. The CDR3 spans 15 residues. Germline-derived CDR1 and CDR2 are SGHRS and YFSETQ. Full variable domain (outside the CDR3, taken from reference TRBV5-1 and TRBJ2-1): KAGVTQTPRYLIKTRGQQVTLSCSPISGHRSVSWYQQTPGQGLQFLFEYFSETQRNKGNFPGRFSGRQFSNSRSEMNVSTLELGDSALYLCASDMGATLNNEQFFGPGTRLTVL.

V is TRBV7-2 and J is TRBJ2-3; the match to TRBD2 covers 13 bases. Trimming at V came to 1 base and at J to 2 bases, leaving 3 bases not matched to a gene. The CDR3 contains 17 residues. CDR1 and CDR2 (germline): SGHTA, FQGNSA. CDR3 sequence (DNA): TGTGCCAGCAGCTTAGTGGGGACTAGCGGGGCCACAGATACGCAGTATTTT. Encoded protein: CASSLVGTSGATDTQYF.

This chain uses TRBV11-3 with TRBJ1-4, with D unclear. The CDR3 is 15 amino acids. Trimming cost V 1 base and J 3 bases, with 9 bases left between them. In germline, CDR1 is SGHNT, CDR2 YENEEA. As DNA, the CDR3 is TGTGCCAGCAGCTTAGGCTCCAGTTCTAATGAAAAACTGTTTTTT. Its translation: CASSLGSSSNEKLFF.

The CDR3 DNA is TGTGCCAGCAGCCCCCCGTCGCGGGGAAACACCATATATTTT. Translation gives CASSPPSRGNTIYF. The gene calls are TRBV11-3 and TRBJ1-3, with D unclear. Germline V gives CDR1 SGHNT, CDR2 YENEEA. V was trimmed by 5 bases and J by 4 bases, leaving 12 bases between them. The CDR3 sequence is 14 residues long.

The CDR3 DNA is TGTGCCAGCAGGGGCTTAGAGACTGAAGCTTTCTTT. Encoded protein: CASRGLETEAFF. The gene calls are TRBV6-6 and TRBJ1-1; D is unresolved. This CDR3 comprises 12 residues. Germline V CDR1 and CDR2: MNHNY, SVGAGI (reference sequence). The V end lost 6 bases, the J end lost 5 bases, and 10 bases lay between the germline ends.

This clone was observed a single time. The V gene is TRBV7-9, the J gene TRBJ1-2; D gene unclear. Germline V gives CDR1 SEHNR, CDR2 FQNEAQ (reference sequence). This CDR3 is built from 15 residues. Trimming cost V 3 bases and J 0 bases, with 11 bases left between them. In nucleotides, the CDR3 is TGTGCCAGCAGCTTTAAGGGAGTTGCTAACTATGGCTACACCTTC. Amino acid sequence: CASSFKGVANYGYTF.

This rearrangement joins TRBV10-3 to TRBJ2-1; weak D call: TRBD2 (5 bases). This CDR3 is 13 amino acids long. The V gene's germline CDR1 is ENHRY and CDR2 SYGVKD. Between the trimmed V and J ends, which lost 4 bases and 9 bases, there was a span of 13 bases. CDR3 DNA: TGTGCCATCAGTGTTACGGGGTCGGGTGAGCAGTTCTTC. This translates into CAISVTGSGEQFF.

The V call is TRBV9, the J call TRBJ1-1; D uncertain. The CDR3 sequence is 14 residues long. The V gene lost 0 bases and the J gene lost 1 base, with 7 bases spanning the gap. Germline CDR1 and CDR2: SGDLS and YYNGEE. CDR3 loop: CASSVVAGNTEAFF. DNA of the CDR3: TGTGCCAGCAGCGTAGTTGCAGGGAACACTGAAGCTTTCTTT.

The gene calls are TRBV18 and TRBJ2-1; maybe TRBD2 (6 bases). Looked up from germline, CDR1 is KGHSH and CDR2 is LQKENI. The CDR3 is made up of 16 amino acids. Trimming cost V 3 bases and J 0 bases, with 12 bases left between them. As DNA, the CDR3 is TGTGCCAGCTCACCCAGGGACGGGAGCTCCTACAATGAGCAGTTCTTC. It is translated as CASSPRDGSSYNEQFF. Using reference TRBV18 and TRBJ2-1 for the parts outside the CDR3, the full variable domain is NAGVMQNPRHLVRRRGQEARLRCSPMKGHSHVYWYRQLPEEGLKFMVYLQKENIIDESGMPKERFSAEFPKEGPSILRIQQVVRGDSAAYFCASSPRDGSSYNEQFFGPGTRLTVL.

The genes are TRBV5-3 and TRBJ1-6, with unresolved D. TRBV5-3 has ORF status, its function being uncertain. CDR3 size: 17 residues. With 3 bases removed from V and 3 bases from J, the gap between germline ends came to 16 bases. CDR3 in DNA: TGTGCCAGAAGCTCAAAACCTCGGGGTAACTATAATTCACCCCTCCACTTT. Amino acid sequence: CARSSKPRGNYNSPLHF.

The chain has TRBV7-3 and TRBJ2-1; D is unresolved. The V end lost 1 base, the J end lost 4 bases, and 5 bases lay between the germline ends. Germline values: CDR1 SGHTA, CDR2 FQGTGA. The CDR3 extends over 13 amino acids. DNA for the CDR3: TGTGCCAGCAGCTTAATTCCGTACAATGAGCAGTTCTTC. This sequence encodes CASSLIPYNEQFF.

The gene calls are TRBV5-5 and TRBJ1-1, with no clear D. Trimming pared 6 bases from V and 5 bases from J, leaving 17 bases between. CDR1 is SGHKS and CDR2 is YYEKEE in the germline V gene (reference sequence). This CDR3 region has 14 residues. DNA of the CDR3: TGTGCCAGCACCAACTCCGGGAGTAGGACTGAAGCTTTCTTT. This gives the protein CASTNSGSRTEAFF.